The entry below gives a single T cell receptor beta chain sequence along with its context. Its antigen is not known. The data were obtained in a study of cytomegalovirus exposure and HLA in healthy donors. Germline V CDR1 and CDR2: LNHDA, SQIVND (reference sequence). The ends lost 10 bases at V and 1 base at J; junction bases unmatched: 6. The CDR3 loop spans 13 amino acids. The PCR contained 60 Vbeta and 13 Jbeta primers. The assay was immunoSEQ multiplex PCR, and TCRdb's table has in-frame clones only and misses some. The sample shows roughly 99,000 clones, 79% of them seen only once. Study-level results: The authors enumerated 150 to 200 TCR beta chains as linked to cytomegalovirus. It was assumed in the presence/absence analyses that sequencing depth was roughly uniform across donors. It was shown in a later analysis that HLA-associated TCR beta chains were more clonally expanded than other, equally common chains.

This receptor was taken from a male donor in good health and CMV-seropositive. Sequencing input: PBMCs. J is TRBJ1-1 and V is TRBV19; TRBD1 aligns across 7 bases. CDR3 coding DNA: TGTGCCACCTGGACAGGAACGAACACTGAAGCTTTCTTT. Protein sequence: CATWTGTNTEAFF.